The T cell receptor (beta chain) under discussion was sequenced for a study of blood T cell repertoires in COVID-19 (dated by TCRdb to the early 2020s). A note on the overall study: Samples covering the acute and convalescent phases of COVID-19 were provided by collaborators in the United States, Italy and Spain. The material from the prospective study consisted of cDNA or gDNA derived from T cells, B-cell-depleted T cells, or PBMCs. Subjects who had been exposed to COVID-19, were actively infected with it, or had recovered from it provided the deeply sampled blood TCRbeta repertoires that made up the dataset. A freely available public database, intended as a resource for researchers studying the immune response to SARS-CoV-2, is where the repertoires were released. Samples came from the ongoing ImmuneRACE study (first 160 participants) plus 1,254 subjects from 6 global collaborators. Nearly every sample came with metadata listing a de-identified subject ID, COVID-19 status, age in years and sex. Where available, HLA class I and class II types were taken from metadata supplied by the sample provider and were not determined by assay-based typing. Results and caveats for the whole study, not just this receptor: How much clinical and demographic metadata was included differed by source and by participant, and the metadata was provided uncurated.

The immunoSEQ Assay, a bias-controlled multiplex PCR, was used to amplify TCRbeta CDR3 regions from genomic DNA. In the source study's methods: Nucleated cell counts per sample were estimated from amplification of reference gene primers within the assay. Sequence reads were collapsed and filtered to measure the absolute abundance of every unique TCRbeta CDR3 rearrangement. Productive Simpson clonality was computed per sample as the square root of Simpson's diversity index over productive rearrangements. The clones in this table, taken by TCRdb from immuneACCESS, are in-frame only. Not every clone is retained; where verified, under half of the shortfall comes from an unresolved V gene, and the cause of the rest is unknown. V and J calls and clone size are as listed in that table; D and trimming were resolved from the DNA. Across this sample there are some 220,000 clones, with roughly 85% seen only once. The ten largest clones take up about 2.5% of the sample.

Details on this clone: Its antigen is unknown. Base-call qualities are not available, and no considerably larger clone is one nucleotide away.

V and J are trimmed by 1 base and 4 bases, and the gene matches miss 10 bases of the junction. For CDR1 and CDR2, the germline V gene lists SGHTA and FQGNSA. Including cysteine and phenylalanine, the CDR3 has 17 amino acids. Solely the CDR3 DNA is kept, with 51 bases framed from the first base. In Seattle, one collaborating source enrolled patients while the infection was active and tracked those patients longitudinally over the course of disease. Whole blood was collected in K2EDTA tubes by collaborating institutions according to the institutions' own protocols. Collaborator samples were shipped for TCRbeta analysis as frozen whole blood, isolated PBMCs, or DNA extracted from either sample type.

The chain is made from TRBV7-2 and TRBJ1-3; TRBD1 lines up with 7 middle nucleotides. The sequenced sample consisted of peripheral blood. The receptor comes from a woman aged 65 to 85 with COVID-19, enrolled during active disease. The CDR3 protein: CASSLGTRRTGGNTIYF. The sequenced DNA: TGTGCCAGCAGCTTAGGAACCCGTAGGACAGGAGGAAACACCATATATTTT. Reference TRBV7-2 and TRBJ1-3 genes cover what lies past the CDR3, so the full variable domain is GAGVSQSPSNKVTEKGKDVELRCDPISGHTALYWYRQSLGQGLEFLIYFQGNSAPDKSGLPSDRFSAERTGGSVSTLTIQRTQQEDSAVYLCASSLGTRRTGGNTIYFGEGSWLTVV.